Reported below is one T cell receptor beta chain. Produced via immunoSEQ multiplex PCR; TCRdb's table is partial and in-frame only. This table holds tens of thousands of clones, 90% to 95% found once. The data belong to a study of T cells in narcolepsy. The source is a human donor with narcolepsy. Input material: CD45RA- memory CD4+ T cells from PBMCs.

The CDR3 region is CAWNRGTRANVLTF. Here the CDR3 DNA reads TGTGCCTGGAACAGGGGAACCAGGGCCAACGTCCTGACTTTC. V usage is TRBV30 and J usage is TRBJ2-6, with TRBD1 identical over 7 bases. The CDR3 is 14 residues long. Germline assignment: CDR1 GTSNPN and CDR2 SVGIG (reference sequence). V shed 4 bases and J 5 bases; nucleotides not matched to a gene: 5.